The rows below give T cell receptor beta chains drawn from one sample of a study of CD8 T cells in ankylosing spondylitis. MiXCR, run by TCRdb on the 5' RACE reads, gives a single entry per CDR3 protein. In the table there are roughly 160,000 distinct CDR3 sequences, 11% of which are singletons. Sequencing was done on a sample of blood, either unsorted or a sorted T cell fraction (not recorded which). These receptors were obtained from a male donor with ankylosing spondylitis or in good health (not recorded which). The CDR3 runs from the conserved cysteine through the conserved F or W. The D gene is left open where the match is weak. Rows may omit the clone size; those that give it use once, few, many or a size class.

j_call v_call d_call clone_size cdr3_nt cdr3_aa
TRBJ2-1 TRBV5-1 - many TGCGCCAGCAGCTTGGATGGGGATCAGTACAATGAGCAGTTCTTC CASSLDGDQYNEQFF
TRBJ2-7 TRBV18 - few TGTGCCAGCTCACCAGGGGGCCTCTCCTACGAGCAGTACTTC CASSPGGLSYEQYF
TRBJ1-4 TRBV6-2/TRBV6-3 - many TGTGCCAGCAGTGCAACTAATGAAAAACTGTTTTTT CASSATNEKLFF
TRBJ2-3 TRBV3-1 - many TGTGCCAGCAGCCAATCCCAGCGGGCGAGCACAGATACGCAGTATTTT CASSQSQRASTDTQYF
TRBJ1-4 TRBV4-3 TRBD1 many TGCGCCAGCAGCCGTACCACAGGGGGCGAACTGTTTTTT CASSRTTGGELFF
TRBJ2-1 TRBV20-1 TRBD2 many TGCAGTGCTAGACTAGCGGGGGGCCGGGGTGAGCAGTTCTTC CSARLAGGRGEQFF
TRBJ2-2 TRBV10-3 - many TGTGCCATCAGTGAGCCAGGACGGATGGACACCGGGGAGCTGTTTTTT CAISEPGRMDTGELFF
TRBJ1-4 TRBV20-1 TRBD1 many TGCAGTGCGCGGGACAGGGGGTTGCAGGAAAAACTGTTTTTT CSARDRGLQEKLFF
TRBJ1-2 TRBV29-1 - many TGCAGCGTTGAAGGCGCAGGGTCTCACTATGGCTACACCTTC CSVEGAGSHYGYTF
TRBJ2-1 TRBV6-1 TRBD2 many TGTGCCAGCAGACCGGGACTAGGATTAGGTAATGAGCAGTTCTTC CASRPGLGLGNEQFF
TRBJ2-7 TRBV6-5 TRBD1 many TGTGCCAGCAGCCCAGGGGGAAACGAGCAGTACTTC CASSPGGNEQYF
TRBJ1-1 TRBV12-3/TRBV12-4 - many TGTGCCAGCACCCAGTTGACGAACGCGGAGGCTTTCTTT CASTQLTNAEAFF
TRBJ2-5 TRBV9 TRBD2 few TGTGCCAGCAGCGTAGAGACTAGCATGGGTCAAGAGACCCAGTACTTC CASSVETSMGQETQYF
TRBJ2-7 TRBV11-2 TRBD1 many TGTGCCAGCAGTTCCAACAGGGGTCCCTACGAGCAGTACTTC CASSSNRGPYEQYF
TRBJ1-4 TRBV29-1 TRBD1 many TGCAGCGCTTCGGACAGGGCTGATGAAAAACTGTTTTTT CSASDRADEKLFF
TRBJ2-5 TRBV29-1 - many TGCAGCGTAGTACAGGGTGGGGAGACCCAGTACTTC CSVVQGGETQYF
TRBJ1-1 TRBV12-3/TRBV12-4 - - TGTGCCAGCAGTTTCTCCGAAGCTTTCTTT CASSFSEAFF
TRBJ2-3 TRBV12-3/TRBV12-4 TRBD2 - TGTGCCAGCAGTTTAAGCGGGAGGGCCGCAGATACGCAGTATTTT CASSLSGRAADTQYF
TRBJ2-7 TRBV20-1 - many TGCAGTGCTAACCCCTGGGCAGGGACATACGAGCAGTACTTC CSANPWAGTYEQYF
TRBJ2-3 TRBV5-5 - many TGTGCCAGCAGCTTAGGCCAGCGCTGGGGCACAGATACGCAGTATTTT CASSLGQRWGTDTQYF
TRBJ1-6 TRBV10-1 TRBD1 few TGCGCCAGCAGTCCTCCGGGACAGGGGACCCTCTCCTATAATTCACCCCTCCACTTT CASSPPGQGTLSYNSPLHF
TRBJ2-7 TRBV15 - many TGTGCCACCAGCAGGGCCTCTCAACGGAACGAGCAGTACTTC CATSRASQRNEQYF
TRBJ2-7 TRBV4-1 - few TGCGCCAGCAGCTTTACCATGGGCCACGAGCAGTACTTC CASSFTMGHEQYF
TRBJ2-3 TRBV15 TRBD2 - TGTGCCACCAGCAGCCTAGCGGCTAGCACAGATACGCAGTATTTT CATSSLAASTDTQYF
TRBJ1-6 TRBV11-2 - - TGTGCCAGCAGCTTAGATCGCCTAAGACAGTCAGGATCACCCCTCCACTTT CASSLDRLRQSGSPLHF
TRBJ2-7 TRBV29-1 - many TGCAGCGTTGTTCCCATTTCCACCTACGAGCAGTACTTC CSVVPISTYEQYF
TRBJ2-7 TRBV27 TRBD1 many TGTGCCAGCAGTTCCCTCCTCACAGGGGGCCTCTACGAGCAGTACTTC CASSSLLTGGLYEQYF
TRBJ2-7 TRBV29-1 TRBD1 many TGCAGCGTTGAAGGAACAGGGGGCGAGCAGTACTTC CSVEGTGGEQYF
TRBJ1-1 TRBV6-1 TRBD1 many TGTGCCAGCAGTGCCACAGGGGGCCGTGAAGCTTTCTTT CASSATGGREAFF
TRBJ2-2 TRBV3-1 - many TGTGCCAGCAGCCAAGCGCGACAGATCAACACCGGGGAGCTGTTTTTT CASSQARQINTGELFF
TRBJ1-5 TRBV20-1 - few TGCAGTGCCAGGGTTGGAAATAGCAATCAGCCCCAGCATTTT CSARVGNSNQPQHF
TRBJ1-1 TRBV3-1 - many TGTGCCAGCAGCCCGACTGATGTAAGGACTGAAGCTTTCTTT CASSPTDVRTEAFF
TRBJ2-3 TRBV29-1 TRBD1 - TGCAGCGTTTTCGGGCGAGACAGGGGCACAGATACGCAGTATTTT CSVFGRDRGTDTQYF
TRBJ1-4 TRBV12-3/TRBV12-4 TRBD1 many TGTGCCAGCAGTTTGGTCACGGGACAGGGCGAAAAACTGTTTTTT CASSLVTGQGEKLFF
TRBJ2-7 TRBV7-6 - many TGTGCCAGCAGCTTAGCGGCAGGGATCTACGAGCAGTACTTC CASSLAAGIYEQYF
TRBJ2-3 TRBV20-1 - many TGCAGTGCTAGAGGACCGGCTAGCCCGGGGAGTACGCAGTATTTT CSARGPASPGSTQYF
TRBJ1-2 TRBV27 - few TGTGCCAGCAGTTTCCCAGGACAGACCTACACCTTC CASSFPGQTYTF
TRBJ2-5 TRBV20-1 - few TGCAGTGCTAGAGGAATCGGGGGACTTCAAGAGACCCAGTACTTC CSARGIGGLQETQYF
TRBJ1-2 TRBV4-3 TRBD1 many TGCGCCAGCAGCCGGACAGGGGCGAACTATGGCTACACCTTC CASSRTGANYGYTF
TRBJ1-3 TRBV6-4 TRBD1 few TGTGCCAGCAGTGCCTCCGGGACAGGGCGCTCTGGAAACACCATATATTTT CASSASGTGRSGNTIYF
TRBJ2-5 TRBV3-1 TRBD1 many TGTGCCAGCAGCCAAGATCCAGGGGGCAGGGAGACCCAGTACTTC CASSQDPGGRETQYF
TRBJ1-4 TRBV5-1 TRBD1 many TGCGCCAGCAGCTTGGCCGAGACAGGGCGCCTAAATGAAAAACTGTTTTTT CASSLAETGRLNEKLFF
TRBJ1-1 TRBV6-2/TRBV6-3 - - TGTGCCAGCAGTTGGGCTCTGAACACTGAAGCTTTCTTT CASSWALNTEAFF
TRBJ2-3 TRBV28 - many TGTGCCAGCAGTTCACCGCGGGAAGTTCCCACAGATACGCAGTATTTT CASSSPREVPTDTQYF
TRBJ2-3 TRBV10-3 TRBD2 - TGTGCTGCCGGGACTAGCAACACAGATACGCAGTATTTT CAAGTSNTDTQYF
TRBJ2-3 TRBV20-1 TRBD1 many TGCAGTGCTCCCCCCGACCCAGACAGGGCGCAGTATTTT CSAPPDPDRAQYF
TRBJ1-1 TRBV12-3/TRBV12-4 TRBD1 many TGTGCCAGCAGATCCACAGGGGGCGGCACTGAAGCTTTCTTT CASRSTGGGTEAFF
TRBJ2-7 TRBV6-2/TRBV6-3 - - TGTGCCAGCAACTCCCCCGGGACCTACGAGCAGTACTTC CASNSPGTYEQYF
TRBJ2-5 TRBV20-1 - - TGCAGTGCTCATCCGGGACACCAAGGGGAAGAGACCCAGTACTTC CSAHPGHQGEETQYF
TRBJ1-4 TRBV2 - many TGTGCCAGCAGCGCTCGGGGGGGAGTAAGCGAAAAACTGTTTTTT CASSARGGVSEKLFF
TRBJ2-1 TRBV7-2 TRBD2 many TGTGCCAGCAGCTTAGAACTAGCGGGAGGTAATGAGCAGTTCTTC CASSLELAGGNEQFF
TRBJ2-2 TRBV6-1 TRBD1 - TGTGCCAGCAGTCGCTTCACACCGGGACAGGGGTCGAACACCGGGGAGCTGTTTTTT CASSRFTPGQGSNTGELFF
TRBJ1-1 TRBV6-2/TRBV6-3 - many TGTGCCAGCACAAGCGGACAGTTGAACACTGAAGCTTTCTTT CASTSGQLNTEAFF
TRBJ1-5 TRBV11-2 - many TGTGCCAGCAGCGTTACAGCGGGCAATCAGCCCCAGCATTTT CASSVTAGNQPQHF
TRBJ1-4 TRBV29-1 - many TGCAGCGTTTTACCTGACCGGGGGAAACTGTTTTTT CSVLPDRGKLFF
TRBJ2-7 TRBV5-8 - many TGTGCTACCGCACCGAAGGACACTTACGAGCAGTACTTC CATAPKDTYEQYF
TRBJ2-3 TRBV10-2 - many TGCGCCAGCAGTGATTCCTTTAGGGATACGCAGTATTTT CASSDSFRDTQYF